A selection of T cell receptor beta chains follows, all from one sample in a study of PD-L1 blockade in urothelial cancer. Using immunoSEQ multiplex PCR, the repertoire was profiled, and TCRdb retains in-frame clones only, with some absent. The table shows 86,000 or so clones, with approximately 87% occurring only once. The sequences come from PBMCs, collected around atezolizumab (anti-PD-L1) treatment. The receptor source for this set is a man aged 55-75 years with urothelial cancer. CDR3s include the opening cysteine and the closing phenylalanine or tryptophan. The order of the fields is D gene, clone size, V gene, J gene, CDR3 DNA, CDR3 protein. The D gene is left open where the match is weak. Rows may omit the clone size; those that give it use once, few, many or a size class.

>NA|once|TRBV9|TRBJ1-2
TGTGCCAGCGCCGCAGGGGCTAACTATGGCTACACCTTC
CASAAGANYGYTF
>NA|NA|TRBV2|TRBJ1-3
TGTGCCAGCAGTGAAGCGGCCCTTGGGGCCCGTGGCACCATATATTTT
CASSEAALGARGTIYF
>TRBD2|NA|TRBV5-1|TRBJ2-3
TGCGCCAGCAGCCCCGTTGGGCGGGAGGTCACAGATACGCAGTATTTT
CASSPVGREVTDTQYF
>NA|NA|TRBV7-9|TRBJ1-2
TGTGCCAGCAGCTCGACAGGTTCTACTAACTATGGCTACACCTTC
CASSSTGSTNYGYTF
>TRBD1|NA|TRBV7-2|TRBJ1-2
TGTGCCAGCAGCTTAAACAGGGGGAACTATGGCTACACCTTC
CASSLNRGNYGYTF
>NA|NA|TRBV6-1|TRBJ2-7
TGTGCCAGCAGTGAATTCCCCCGGGAGCAGTACTTC
CASSEFPREQYF
>TRBD1|few|TRBV2|TRBJ1-1
TGTGCCGGGACCGGGACAGGCAATACGGAAGCTTTCTTT
CAGTGTGNTEAFF
>TRBD2|NA|TRBV7-9|TRBJ2-1
TGTGCCAGCAGCTCAACCCCCCGAGGCGGGAGCTCCTACAATGAGCAGTTCTTC
CASSSTPRGGSSYNEQFF
>TRBD1|NA|TRBV5-6|TRBJ1-1
TGTGCCAGCCTCGGGGGGGACAGGGGATACACTGAAGCTTTCTTT
CASLGGDRGYTEAFF
>NA|NA|TRBV19|TRBJ1-1
TGTGCCAGTAGTACCTCGGACAGCTTGAACACTGAAGCTTTCTTT
CASSTSDSLNTEAFF
>TRBD1|few|TRBV5-6|TRBJ2-5
TGTGCCAGCAGCCCCTTCAGGGACAGGGGGTTCGGAGAGACCCAGTACTTC
CASSPFRDRGFGETQYF
>NA|once|TRBV29-1|TRBJ2-2
TGCAGCGTTGAGCGGGGAGCCGGTACCGGGGAGCTGTTTTTT
CSVERGAGTGELFF
>NA|few|TRBV6-6|TRBJ1-6
TGTGCCAGCAGTTACGGAGAGAATTCACCCCTCCACTTT
CASSYGENSPLHF
>NA|NA|TRBV28|TRBJ1-4
TGTGCCAGCAGTAGCAGGGGCAGGGGTAATGAAAAACTGTTTTTT
CASSSRGRGNEKLFF
>TRBD1|NA|TRBV7-3|TRBJ1-1
TGTGCCAGCAGCGAGACAGGGGGGAGCACTGAAGCTTTCTTT
CASSETGGSTEAFF
>TRBD1|NA|TRBV6-1|TRBJ1-6
TGTGCCAGCAGTGTCCGGGACAGCAGGGATTCACCCCTCCACTTT
CASSVRDSRDSPLHF
>NA|NA|TRBV4-3|TRBJ1-5
TGCGCCAGCAGCCCTTACAAGAGGAATCAGCCCCAGCATTTT
CASSPYKRNQPQHF
>TRBD1|NA|TRBV19|TRBJ2-1
TGTGCCAGTAGTATACTCGGACAGGGGGCCGATGAGCAGTTCTTC
CASSILGQGADEQFF
>NA|NA|TRBV7-8|TRBJ2-7
TGTGCCAGCAGCTCCCGCCGGCTACTAGGTTATCACGAGCAGTACTTC
CASSSRRLLGYHEQYF
>NA|NA|TRBV6-6|TRBJ1-1
TGTGCCAGCAGTTACTCCCCAGGGACTGAAGCTTTCTTT
CASSYSPGTEAFF
>NA|NA|TRBV2|TRBJ2-5
TGTGCCAGCAGCCAAGCGGGCCGCGGGGACCAGTACTTC
CASSQAGRGDQYF
>NA|few|TRBV11-1|TRBJ2-4
TGTGCCAGCAGCCCCGTAGCCAAAAACATTCAGTACTTC
CASSPVAKNIQYF
>NA|NA|TRBV11-2|TRBJ2-1
TGTGCCAGCAGCCCCTCGGGTAGGCGATGGGTGAATGAGCAGTTCTTC
CASSPSGRRWVNEQFF
>NA|NA|TRBV19|TRBJ2-7
TGTGCCAGTAGTATCTCGCGGGGCGCCTACGAGCAGTACTTC
CASSISRGAYEQYF
>NA|NA|TRBV28|TRBJ1-5
TGTGCCAGCAGCACCCAGGGGCAGGTAGGTCAGCCCCAGCATTTT
CASSTQGQVGQPQHF
>NA|few|TRBV27|TRBJ2-7
TGTGCCAGCAGTGTACGGGAGCCAGCCTACGAGCAGTACTTC
CASSVREPAYEQYF
>NA|NA|TRBV2|TRBJ1-4
TGTGCCAGCAACATCATGGGGAGGGGTGAAAAACTGTTTTTT
CASNIMGRGEKLFF
>NA|NA|TRBV11-2|TRBJ2-1
TGTGCCAGCAGCCCGGGAATACTTACCTCCTACAATGAGCAGTTCTTC
CASSPGILTSYNEQFF
>NA|NA|TRBV18|TRBJ1-1
TGTGCCAGCTCACCCTTGGACAACCGAAACACTGAAGCTTTCTTT
CASSPLDNRNTEAFF
>TRBD2|NA|TRBV7-2|TRBJ2-3
TGTGCCAGCAGCCCGTGGGGGCTAGCGGGAGTAGGGGCAGATACGCAGTATTTT
CASSPWGLAGVGADTQYF
>NA|NA|TRBV5-1|TRBJ2-5
TGCGCCAGCAGCAGGTCTTGGGGGCTGCAAGAGACCCAGTACTTC
CASSRSWGLQETQYF
>NA|NA|TRBV5-1|TRBJ1-3
TGCGCCAGTATGCCCGGGGGGAGTGGAAACACCATATATTTT
CASMPGGSGNTIYF
>TRBD1|NA|TRBV30|TRBJ1-2
TGTGCCTGCAAGACAGGGAACGACTATGGCTACACCTTC
CACKTGNDYGYTF
>TRBD1|NA|TRBV19|TRBJ1-1
TGTGCCAGTAGTATAGGTATATCGACGGACAGGGGAGGAACTGAAGCTTTCTTT
CASSIGISTDRGGTEAFF
>NA|NA|TRBV5-4|TRBJ2-7
TGTGCCAGCAGCTTGGTCGGTTCCTACGAGCAGTACTTC
CASSLVGSYEQYF
>TRBD1|NA|TRBV7-3|TRBJ2-7
TGTGCCAGCAGCTCAACCGGGACAGGGTTCGAGCAGTACTTC
CASSSTGTGFEQYF
>NA|NA|TRBV6-5|TRBJ1-1
TGTGCCAGTAGGGCGGGGCGAATCACTGAAGCTTTCTTT
CASRAGRITEAFF
>NA|NA|TRBV11-2|TRBJ2-1
TGTGCCAGCAGCTTAGTCCAGGGATTCTACAATGAGCAGTTCTTC
CASSLVQGFYNEQFF
>NA|NA|TRBV7-9|TRBJ2-5
TGTGCCAGCAGCTTAGCGAGGATAGAACGACAGCCCCAGTACTTC
CASSLARIERQPQYF
>TRBD2|NA|TRBV4-3|TRBJ2-5
TGCGCCAGCAGCCTTAATGTAGTAGCGGGTATACAAGAGACCCAGTACTTC
CASSLNVVAGIQETQYF
>TRBD2|NA|TRBV7-9|TRBJ2-7
TGTGCCAGCAGCTTAGACGGCGGGAGGTTTGACGAGCAGTACTTC
CASSLDGGRFDEQYF
>NA|NA|TRBV7-9|TRBJ2-7
TGTGCCAGCAAACAGACAGGATCCTACGAGCAGTACTTC
CASKQTGSYEQYF
>NA|NA|TRBV6-1|TRBJ2-4
TGTGCCAGCAGTGAAGCGGGGGGTGCCAAAAACATTCAGTACTTC
CASSEAGGAKNIQYF
>TRBD1|NA|TRBV5-6|TRBJ1-5
TGTGCCAGCAGCGTGGGACAGGGGGTGGTTGGCAATCAGCCCCAGCATTTT
CASSVGQGVVGNQPQHF
>TRBD1|once|TRBV29-1|TRBJ2-1
TGCAGCGTCGAGACAGGGAATGAGCAGTTCTTC
CSVETGNEQFF
>NA|NA|TRBV18|TRBJ1-4
TGTGCCAGCTCACCTGGAAGGGGGACTGAAAAACTGTTTTTT
CASSPGRGTEKLFF
>NA|few|TRBV5-1|TRBJ2-1
TGCGCCAGCAGCCTCGAGGGGGTCTCCTACAATGAGCAGTTCTTC
CASSLEGVSYNEQFF
>NA|NA|TRBV5-6|TRBJ1-2
TGTGCCAGCAGAGGCAGGGGTTACGACTATGGCTACACCTTC
CASRGRGYDYGYTF
>NA|NA|TRBV6-6|TRBJ2-2
TGTGCCAGCAGTTCTACCACCGGGGAGCTGTTTTTT
CASSSTTGELFF
>NA|few|TRBV4-2|TRBJ1-5
TGTGCCAGCAGCCAAGGCAAAACAGGGATGGCCCAGCCCCAGCATTTT
CASSQGKTGMAQPQHF